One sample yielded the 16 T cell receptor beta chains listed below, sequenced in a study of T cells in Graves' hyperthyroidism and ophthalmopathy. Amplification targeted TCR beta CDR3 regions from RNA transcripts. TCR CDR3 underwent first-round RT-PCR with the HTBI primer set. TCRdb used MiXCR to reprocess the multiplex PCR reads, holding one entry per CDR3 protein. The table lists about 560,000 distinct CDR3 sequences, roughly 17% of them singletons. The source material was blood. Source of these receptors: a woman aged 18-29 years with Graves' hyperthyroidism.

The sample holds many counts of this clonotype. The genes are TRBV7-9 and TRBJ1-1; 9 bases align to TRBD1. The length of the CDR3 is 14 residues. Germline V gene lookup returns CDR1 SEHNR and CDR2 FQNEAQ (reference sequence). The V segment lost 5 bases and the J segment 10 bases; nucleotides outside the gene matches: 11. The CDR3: CASSRGQGVVPAFF. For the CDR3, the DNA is TGTGCCAGCAGCCGGGGACAGGGCGTTGTTCCAGCTTTCTTT.

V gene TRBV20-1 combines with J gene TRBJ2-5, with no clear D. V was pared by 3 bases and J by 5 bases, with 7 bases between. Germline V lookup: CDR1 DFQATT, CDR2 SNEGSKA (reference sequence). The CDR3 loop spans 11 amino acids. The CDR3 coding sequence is TGCAGTGCTAGTAGGTCCGAGACCCAGTACTTC. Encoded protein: CSASRSETQYF.

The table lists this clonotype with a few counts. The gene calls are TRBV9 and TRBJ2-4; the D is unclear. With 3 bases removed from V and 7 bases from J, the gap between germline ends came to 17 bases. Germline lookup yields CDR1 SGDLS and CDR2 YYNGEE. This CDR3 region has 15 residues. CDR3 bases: TGTGCCAGCAGCGCCACTTGGATCCCTTGGAACATTCAGTACTTC. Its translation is CASSATWIPWNIQYF. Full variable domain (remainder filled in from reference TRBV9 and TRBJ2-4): DSGVTQTPKHLITATGQRVTLRCSPRSGDLSVYWYQQSLDQGLQFLIQYYNGEERAKGNILERFSAQQFPDLHSELNLSSLELGDSALYFCASSATWIPWNIQYFGAGTRLSVL.

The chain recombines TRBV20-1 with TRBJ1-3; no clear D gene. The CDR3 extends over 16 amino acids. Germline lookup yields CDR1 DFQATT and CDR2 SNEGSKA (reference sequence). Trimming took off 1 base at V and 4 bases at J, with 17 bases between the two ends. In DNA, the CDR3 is TGCAGTGCTAGAGCCCAGCCTTACGGTCGAGGAAACACCATATATTTT. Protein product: CSARAQPYGRGNTIYF.

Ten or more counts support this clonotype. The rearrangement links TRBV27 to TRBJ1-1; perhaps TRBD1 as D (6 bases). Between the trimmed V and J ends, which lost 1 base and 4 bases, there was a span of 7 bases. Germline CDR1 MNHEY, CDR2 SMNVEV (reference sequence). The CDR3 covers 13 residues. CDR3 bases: TGTGCCAGCAGTTTATTAGGGGGCACTGAAGCTTTCTTT. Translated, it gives CASSLLGGTEAFF.

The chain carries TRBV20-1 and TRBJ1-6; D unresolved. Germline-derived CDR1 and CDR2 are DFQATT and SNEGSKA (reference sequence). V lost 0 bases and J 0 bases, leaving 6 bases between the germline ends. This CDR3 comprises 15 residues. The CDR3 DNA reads TGCAGTGCTAGAGAAGCCAGCTCCTATAATTCACCCCTCCACTTT. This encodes CSAREASSYNSPLHF.

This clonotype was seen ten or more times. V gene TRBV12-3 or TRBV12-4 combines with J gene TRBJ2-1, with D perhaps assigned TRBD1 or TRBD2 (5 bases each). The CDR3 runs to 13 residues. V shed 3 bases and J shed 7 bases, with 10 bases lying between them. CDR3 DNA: TGTGCCAGCAGTTTCAGGGTAGCGAATGAGCAGTTCTTC. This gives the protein CASSFRVANEQFF.

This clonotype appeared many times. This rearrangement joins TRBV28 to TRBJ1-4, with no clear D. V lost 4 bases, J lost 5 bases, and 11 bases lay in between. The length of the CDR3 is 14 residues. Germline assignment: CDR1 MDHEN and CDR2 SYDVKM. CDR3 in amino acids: CASSYAQLNEKLFF. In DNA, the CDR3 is TGTGCCAGCAGTTACGCACAGCTAAATGAAAAACTGTTTTTT.

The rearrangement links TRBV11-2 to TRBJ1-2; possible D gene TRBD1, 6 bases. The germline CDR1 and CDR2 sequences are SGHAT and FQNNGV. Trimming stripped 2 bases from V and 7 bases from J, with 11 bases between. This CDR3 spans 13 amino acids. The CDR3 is CASSLSGTSGYTF. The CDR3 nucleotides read TGTGCCAGCAGCTTAAGCGGGACAAGTGGCTACACCTTC.

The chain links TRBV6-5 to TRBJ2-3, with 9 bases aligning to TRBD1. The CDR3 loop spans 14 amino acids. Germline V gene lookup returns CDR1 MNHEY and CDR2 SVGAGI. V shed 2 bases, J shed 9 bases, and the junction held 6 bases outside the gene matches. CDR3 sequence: CASSYEQGARTQYF. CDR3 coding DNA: TGTGCCAGCAGTTACGAACAGGGGGCACGGACGCAGTATTTT.

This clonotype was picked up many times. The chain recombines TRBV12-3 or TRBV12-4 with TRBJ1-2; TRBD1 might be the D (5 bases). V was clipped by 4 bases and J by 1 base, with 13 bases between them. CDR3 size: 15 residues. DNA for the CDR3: TGTGCCAGCAGTTATGCATGGGGGTTTAACTATGGCTACACCTTC. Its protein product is CASSYAWGFNYGYTF.

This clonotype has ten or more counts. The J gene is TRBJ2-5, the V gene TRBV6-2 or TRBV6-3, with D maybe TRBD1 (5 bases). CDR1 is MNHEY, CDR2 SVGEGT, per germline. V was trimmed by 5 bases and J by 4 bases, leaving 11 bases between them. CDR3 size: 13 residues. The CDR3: CASSMTVPETQYF. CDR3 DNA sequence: TGTGCCAGCAGTATGACAGTCCCAGAGACCCAGTACTTC.

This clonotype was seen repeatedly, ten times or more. CDR3 sequence (DNA): TGTGCCAGCAGTGAAGCGTGGGGCAGGCAAGAGACCCAGTACTTC. Residues: CASSEAWGRQETQYF. The chain uses TRBV2 and TRBJ2-5; the D gene is possibly TRBD1 (5 bases). The CDR3 has 15 amino acids. V was clipped by 0 bases and J by 2 bases, with 10 bases between them. Germline V CDR1 and CDR2: SNHLY, FYNNEI. Drawing the rest from reference TRBV2 and TRBJ2-5, the complete variable domain is EPEVTQTPSHQVTQMGQEVILRCVPISNHLYFYWYRQILGQKVEFLVSFYNNEISEKSEIFDDQFSVERPDGSNFTLKIRSTKLEDSAMYFCASSEAWGRQETQYFGPGTRLLVL.

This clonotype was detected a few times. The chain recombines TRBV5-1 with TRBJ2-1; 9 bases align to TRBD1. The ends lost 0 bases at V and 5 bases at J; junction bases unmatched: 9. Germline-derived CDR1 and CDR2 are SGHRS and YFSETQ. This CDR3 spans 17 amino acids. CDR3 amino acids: CASSLVLRDRADNEQFF. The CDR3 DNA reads TGCGCCAGCAGCTTGGTCCTTCGGGACAGGGCGGACAATGAGCAGTTCTTC. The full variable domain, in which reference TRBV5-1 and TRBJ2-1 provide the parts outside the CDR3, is KAGVTQTPRYLIKTRGQQVTLSCSPISGHRSVSWYQQTPGQGLQFLFEYFSETQRNKGNFPGRFSGRQFSNSRSEMNVSTLELGDSALYLCASSLVLRDRADNEQFFGPGTRLTVL.

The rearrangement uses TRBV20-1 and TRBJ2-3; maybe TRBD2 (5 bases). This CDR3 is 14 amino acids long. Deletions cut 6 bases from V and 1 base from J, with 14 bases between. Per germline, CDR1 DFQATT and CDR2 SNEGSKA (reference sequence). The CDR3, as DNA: TGCAGTGCCATCGGACTTCCGGGCACAGATACGCAGTATTTT. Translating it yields CSAIGLPGTDTQYF.

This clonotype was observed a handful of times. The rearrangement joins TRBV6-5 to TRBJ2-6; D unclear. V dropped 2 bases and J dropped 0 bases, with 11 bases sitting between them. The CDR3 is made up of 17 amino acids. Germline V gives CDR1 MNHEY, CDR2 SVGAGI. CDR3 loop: CASSYGVHLSGANVLTF. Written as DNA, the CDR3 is TGTGCCAGCAGTTACGGGGTACACCTCTCTGGGGCCAACGTCCTGACTTTC.